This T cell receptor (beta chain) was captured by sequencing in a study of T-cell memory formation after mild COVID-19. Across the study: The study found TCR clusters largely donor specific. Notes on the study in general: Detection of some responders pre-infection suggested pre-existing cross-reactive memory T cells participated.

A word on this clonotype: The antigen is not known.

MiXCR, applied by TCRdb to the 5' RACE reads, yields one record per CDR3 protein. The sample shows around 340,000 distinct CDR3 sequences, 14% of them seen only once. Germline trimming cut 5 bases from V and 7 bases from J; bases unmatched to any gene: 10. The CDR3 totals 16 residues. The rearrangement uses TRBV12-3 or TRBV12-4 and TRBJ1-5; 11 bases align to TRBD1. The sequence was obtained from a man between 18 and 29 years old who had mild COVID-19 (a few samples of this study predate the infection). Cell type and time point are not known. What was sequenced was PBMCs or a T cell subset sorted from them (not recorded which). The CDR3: CASSRPGQGDEQPQHF. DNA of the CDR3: TGTGCCAGCAGTAGACCGGGACAGGGGGATGAACAGCCCCAGCATTTT.